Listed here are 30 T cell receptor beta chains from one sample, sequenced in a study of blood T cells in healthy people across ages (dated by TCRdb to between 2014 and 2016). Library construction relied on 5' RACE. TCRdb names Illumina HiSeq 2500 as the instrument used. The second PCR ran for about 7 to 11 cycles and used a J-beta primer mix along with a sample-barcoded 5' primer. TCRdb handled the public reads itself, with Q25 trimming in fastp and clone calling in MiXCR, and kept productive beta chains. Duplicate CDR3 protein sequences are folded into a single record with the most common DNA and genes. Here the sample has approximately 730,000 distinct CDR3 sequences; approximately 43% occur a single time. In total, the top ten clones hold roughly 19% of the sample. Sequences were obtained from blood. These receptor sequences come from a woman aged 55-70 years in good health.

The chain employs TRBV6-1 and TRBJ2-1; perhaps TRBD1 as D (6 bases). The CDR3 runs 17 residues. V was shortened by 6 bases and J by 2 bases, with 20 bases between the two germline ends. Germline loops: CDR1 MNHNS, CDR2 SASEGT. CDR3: CASRSPQGLGTYNEQFF. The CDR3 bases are TGTGCCAGCAGATCCCCCCAGGGGCTGGGTACCTACAATGAGCAGTTCTTC.

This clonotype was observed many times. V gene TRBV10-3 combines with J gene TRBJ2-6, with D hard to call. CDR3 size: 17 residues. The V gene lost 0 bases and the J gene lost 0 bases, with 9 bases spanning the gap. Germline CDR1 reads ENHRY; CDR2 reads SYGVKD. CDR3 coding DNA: TGTGCCATCAGTGAGTCATCCCCCAACTCTGGGGCCAACGTCCTGACTTTC. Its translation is CAISESSPNSGANVLTF.

The CDR3 sequence: CSARDRLGGYEQYF. DNA for the CDR3: TGCAGTGCTAGAGATAGGCTTGGGGGCTACGAGCAGTACTTC. The genes are TRBV20-1 and TRBJ2-4, with D possibly called TRBD1 or TRBD2 (5 bases each). TRBJ2-7 explains the end of the DNA better; the J call may be wrong. Germline V CDR1 and CDR2: DFQATT, SNEGSKA (reference sequence). This CDR3 comprises 14 residues.

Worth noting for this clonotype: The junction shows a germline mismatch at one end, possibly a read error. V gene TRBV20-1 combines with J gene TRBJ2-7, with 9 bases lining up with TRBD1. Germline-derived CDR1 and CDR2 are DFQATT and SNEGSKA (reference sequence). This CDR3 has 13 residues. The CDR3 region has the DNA TGCAGTGCTATGGGACAGGGCTCCAACGAGCAGTACTTC. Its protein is CSAMGQGSNEQYF.

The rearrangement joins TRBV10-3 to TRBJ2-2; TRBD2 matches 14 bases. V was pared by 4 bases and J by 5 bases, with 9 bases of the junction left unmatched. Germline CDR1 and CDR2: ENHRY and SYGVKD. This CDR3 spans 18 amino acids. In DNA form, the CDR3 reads TGTGCCATCAGTGGGGCTCCGGGACTAGCGGGAGAAACCGGGGAGCTGTTTTTT. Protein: CAISGAPGLAGETGELFF.

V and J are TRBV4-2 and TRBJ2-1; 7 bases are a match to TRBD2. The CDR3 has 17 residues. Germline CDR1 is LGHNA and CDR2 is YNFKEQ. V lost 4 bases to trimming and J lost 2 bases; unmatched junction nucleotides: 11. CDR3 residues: CASSRVMGEGPYNEQFF. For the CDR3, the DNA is TGTGCCAGCAGCCGAGTTATGGGGGAGGGGCCCTACAATGAGCAGTTCTTC.

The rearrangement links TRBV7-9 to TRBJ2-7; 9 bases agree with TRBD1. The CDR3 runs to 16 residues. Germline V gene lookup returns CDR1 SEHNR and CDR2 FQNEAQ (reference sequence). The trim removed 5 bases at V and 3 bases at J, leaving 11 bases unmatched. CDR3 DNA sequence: TGTGCCAGCAGCCCCCACCGGGACAGGGCAGTCTACGAGCAGTACTTC. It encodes CASSPHRDRAVYEQYF.

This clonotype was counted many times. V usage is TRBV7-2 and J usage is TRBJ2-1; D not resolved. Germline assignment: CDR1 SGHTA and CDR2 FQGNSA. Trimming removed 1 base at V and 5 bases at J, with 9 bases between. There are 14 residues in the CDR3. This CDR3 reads CASSLVSFHNEQFF. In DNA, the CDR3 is TGTGCCAGCAGCTTAGTCAGCTTCCACAATGAGCAGTTCTTC.

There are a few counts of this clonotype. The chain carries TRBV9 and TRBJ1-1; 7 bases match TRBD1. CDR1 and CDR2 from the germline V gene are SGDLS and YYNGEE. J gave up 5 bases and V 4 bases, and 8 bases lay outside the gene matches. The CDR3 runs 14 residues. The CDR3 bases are TGTGCCAGCAGCACAGGAAACAGGGGAACTGAAGCTTTCTTT. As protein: CASSTGNRGTEAFF.

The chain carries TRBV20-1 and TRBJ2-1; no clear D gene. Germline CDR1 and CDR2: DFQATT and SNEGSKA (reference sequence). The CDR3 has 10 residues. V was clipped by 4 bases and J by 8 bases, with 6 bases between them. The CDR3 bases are TGCAGTGCTACGACCTATGAGCAGTTCTTC. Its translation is CSATTYEQFF.

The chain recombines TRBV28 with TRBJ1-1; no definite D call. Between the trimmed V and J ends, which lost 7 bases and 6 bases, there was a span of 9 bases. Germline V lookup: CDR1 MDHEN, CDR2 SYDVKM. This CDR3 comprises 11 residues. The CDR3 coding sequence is TGTGCCAGCACCTATCCTCCTGAAGCTTTCTTT. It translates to CASTYPPEAFF.

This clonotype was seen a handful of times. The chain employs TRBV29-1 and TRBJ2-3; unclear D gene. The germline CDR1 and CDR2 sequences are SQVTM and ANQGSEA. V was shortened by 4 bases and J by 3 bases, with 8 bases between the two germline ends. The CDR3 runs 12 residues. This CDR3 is CSVASTTDTQYF. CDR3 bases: TGCAGCGTTGCGTCTACTACAGATACGCAGTATTTT.

The CDR3 nucleotides are TGTGCCAGCAGCTTTGATAGCGGGGGCGAGCAGTACTTC. Translated: CASSFDSGGEQYF. The V and J genes are TRBV7-3 and TRBJ2-5; the match to TRBD2 covers 9 bases. Gene TRBJ2-7 matches the end of the DNA better, so the J call may be wrong. Germline V CDR1 and CDR2: SGHTA, FQGTGA. The CDR3 runs 13 residues.

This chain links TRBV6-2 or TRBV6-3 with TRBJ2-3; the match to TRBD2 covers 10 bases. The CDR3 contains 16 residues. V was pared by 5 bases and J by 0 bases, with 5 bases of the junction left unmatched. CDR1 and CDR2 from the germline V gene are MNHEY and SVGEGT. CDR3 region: CASSRERGGSTDTQYF. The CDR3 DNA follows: TGTGCCAGCAGTCGAGAGCGGGGGGGTAGCACAGATACGCAGTATTTT.

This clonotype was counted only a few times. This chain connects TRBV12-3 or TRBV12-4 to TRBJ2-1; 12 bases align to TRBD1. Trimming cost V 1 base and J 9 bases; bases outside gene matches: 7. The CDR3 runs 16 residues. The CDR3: CASSLGWDRGRGEQFF. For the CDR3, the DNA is TGTGCCAGCAGTTTAGGGTGGGACAGGGGGCGAGGTGAGCAGTTCTTC.

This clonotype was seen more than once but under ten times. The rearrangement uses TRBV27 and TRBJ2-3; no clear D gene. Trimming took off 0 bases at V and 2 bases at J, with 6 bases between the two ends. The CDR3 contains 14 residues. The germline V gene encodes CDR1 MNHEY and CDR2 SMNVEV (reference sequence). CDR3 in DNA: TGTGCCAGCAGTTTATCAGCAGCCACAGATACGCAGTATTTT. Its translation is CASSLSAATDTQYF.

The CDR3 DNA reads as TGTGCCAGCAGCTTTTCCGGGACGGGAAACACAGATACGCAGTATTTT. Translation: CASSFSGTGNTDTQYF. The V call is TRBV7-9, the J call TRBJ2-3; D may match TRBD1 or TRBD2 (5 bases each). Between the trimmed V and J ends, which lost 3 bases and 2 bases, there was a span of 15 bases. The CDR3 runs to 16 residues. Germline CDR1 is SEHNR and CDR2 is FQNEAQ (reference sequence).

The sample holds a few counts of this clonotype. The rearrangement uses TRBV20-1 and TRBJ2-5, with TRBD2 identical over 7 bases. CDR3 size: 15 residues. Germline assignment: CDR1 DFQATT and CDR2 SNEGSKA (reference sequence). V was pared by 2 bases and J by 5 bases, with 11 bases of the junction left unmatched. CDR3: CSARFQAGIGETQYF. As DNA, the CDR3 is TGCAGTGCTAGATTTCAAGCGGGGATTGGGGAGACCCAGTACTTC.

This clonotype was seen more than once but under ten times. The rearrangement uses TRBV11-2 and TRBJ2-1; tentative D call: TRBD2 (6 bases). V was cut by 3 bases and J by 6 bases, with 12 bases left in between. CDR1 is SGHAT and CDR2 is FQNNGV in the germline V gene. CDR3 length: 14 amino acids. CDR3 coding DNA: TGTGCCAGCAGCTTGGAGGGCTTTGGCAATGAGCAGTTCTTC. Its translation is CASSLEGFGNEQFF. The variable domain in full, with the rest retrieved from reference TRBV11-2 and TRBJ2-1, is EAGVAQSPRYKIIEKRQSVAFWCNPISGHATLYWYQQILGQGPKLLIQFQNNGVVDDSQLPKDRFSAERLKGVDSTLKIQPAKLEDSAVYLCASSLEGFGNEQFFGPGTRLTVL.

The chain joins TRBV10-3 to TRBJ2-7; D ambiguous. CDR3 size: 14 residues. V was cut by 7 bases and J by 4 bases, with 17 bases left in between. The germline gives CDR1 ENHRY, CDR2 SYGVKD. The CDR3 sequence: CAITADRLGYEQYF. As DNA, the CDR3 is TGTGCCATCACTGCCGACCGCCTTGGGTACGAGCAGTACTTC.

The CDR3 region is CASSPTTGILKNTIYF. CDR3 bases: TGTGCCAGCTCACCAACTACCGGGATTCTAAAAAACACCATATATTTT. V usage is TRBV18 and J usage is TRBJ1-3; unclear D gene. Germline V gene sequence: CDR1 KGHSH, CDR2 LQKENI. V lost 2 bases and J 6 bases, leaving 17 bases between the germline ends. This CDR3 comprises 16 residues. Drawing the rest from reference TRBV18 and TRBJ1-3, the complete variable domain is NAGVMQNPRHLVRRRGQEARLRCSPMKGHSHVYWYRQLPEEGLKFMVYLQKENIIDESGMPKERFSAEFPKEGPSILRIQQVVRGDSAAYFCASSPTTGILKNTIYFGEGSWLTVV.

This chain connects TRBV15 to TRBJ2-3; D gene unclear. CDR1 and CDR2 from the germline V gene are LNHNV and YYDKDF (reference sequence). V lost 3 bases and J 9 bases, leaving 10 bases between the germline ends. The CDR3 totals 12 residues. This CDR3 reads CATSSRSRTQYF. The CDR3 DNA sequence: TGTGCCACCAGCAGTCGCTCGAGGACGCAGTATTTT.

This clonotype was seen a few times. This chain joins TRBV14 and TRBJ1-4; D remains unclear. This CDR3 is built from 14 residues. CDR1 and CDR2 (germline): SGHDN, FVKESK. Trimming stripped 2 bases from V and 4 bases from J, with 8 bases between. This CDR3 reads CASSQQVDNEKLFF. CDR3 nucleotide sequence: TGTGCCAGCAGCCAACAGGTCGATAATGAAAAACTGTTTTTT.

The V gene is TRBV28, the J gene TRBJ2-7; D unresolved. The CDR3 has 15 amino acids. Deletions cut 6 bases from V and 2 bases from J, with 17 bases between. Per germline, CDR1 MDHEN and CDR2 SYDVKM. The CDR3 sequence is CASSPLLSTPYEQYF. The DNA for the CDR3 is TGTGCCAGCAGCCCCCTCCTGAGCACCCCCTACGAGCAGTACTTC.

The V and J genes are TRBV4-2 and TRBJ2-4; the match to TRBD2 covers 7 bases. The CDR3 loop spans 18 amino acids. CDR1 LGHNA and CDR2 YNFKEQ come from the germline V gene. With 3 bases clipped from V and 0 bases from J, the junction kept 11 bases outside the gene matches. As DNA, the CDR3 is TGTGCCAGCAGCCACGTCATCAGCGGGGACCTAGCCAAAAACATTCAGTACTTC. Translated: CASSHVISGDLAKNIQYF.

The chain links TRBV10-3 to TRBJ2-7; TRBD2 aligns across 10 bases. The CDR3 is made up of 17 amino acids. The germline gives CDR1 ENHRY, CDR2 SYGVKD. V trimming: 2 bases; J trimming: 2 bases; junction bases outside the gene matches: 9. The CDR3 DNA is TGTGCCATCAGTGAGCCGCAGGGACTAGCGACCACCTACGAGCAGTACTTC. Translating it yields CAISEPQGLATTYEQYF.

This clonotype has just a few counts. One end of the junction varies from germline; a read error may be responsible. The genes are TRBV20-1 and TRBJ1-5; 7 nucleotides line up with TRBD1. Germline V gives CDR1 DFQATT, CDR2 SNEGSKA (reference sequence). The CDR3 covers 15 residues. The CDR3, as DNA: TGCAGTGCTGAGGGGGACAGATATAGCGATCAGCCCCAGCATTTT. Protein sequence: CSAEGDRYSDQPQHF.

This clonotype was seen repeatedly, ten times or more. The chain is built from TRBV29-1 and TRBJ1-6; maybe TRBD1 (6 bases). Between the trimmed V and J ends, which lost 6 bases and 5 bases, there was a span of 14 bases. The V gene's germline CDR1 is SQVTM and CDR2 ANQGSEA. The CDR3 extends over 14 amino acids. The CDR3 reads CSVQQGGDNSPLHF. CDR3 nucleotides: TGCAGCGTCCAACAGGGCGGTGATAATTCACCCCTCCACTTT.

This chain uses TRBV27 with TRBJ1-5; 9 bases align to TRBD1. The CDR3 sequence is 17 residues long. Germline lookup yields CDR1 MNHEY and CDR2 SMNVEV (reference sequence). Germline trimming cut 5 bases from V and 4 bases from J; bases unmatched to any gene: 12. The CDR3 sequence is CASSTRKGQGRNQPQHF. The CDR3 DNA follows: TGTGCCAGCAGTACCCGAAAGGGACAGGGAAGGAATCAGCCCCAGCATTTT.

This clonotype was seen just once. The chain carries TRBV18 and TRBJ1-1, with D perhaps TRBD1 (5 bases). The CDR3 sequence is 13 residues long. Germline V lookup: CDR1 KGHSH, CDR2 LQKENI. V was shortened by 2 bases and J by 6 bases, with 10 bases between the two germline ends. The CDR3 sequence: CASSPVRDSEAFF. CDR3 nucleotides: TGTGCCAGCTCACCAGTCAGGGACTCTGAAGCTTTCTTT.